What follows describes a single T cell receptor (beta chain). This CDR3 comprises 19 residues. The method was immunoSEQ multiplex PCR; TCRdb's version includes in-frame clones alone and lacks a portion of them. Here the sample spans under 100,000 clones, roughly 90% being singletons. The data were obtained in a study of OX40 agonist ivuxolimab in advanced cancers. Study-wide background: Dose-escalation patients had hepatocellular carcinoma, melanoma, renal cell or head and neck cancer. Partial responses were achieved by three patients, of whom one had hepatocellular carcinoma and two had cutaneous melanoma.

Patients were ineligible given autoimmune disease history or systemic immunosuppression. V is TRBV21-1 and J is TRBJ2-7; the DNA was not compared with TRBD1, the D call given in the table. TRBV21-1 is labeled a pseudogene. Sequences were derived from CD4+ or CD8+ T cells sorted from blood, sampled in a trial of the OX40 agonist ivuxolimab. This receptor was taken from an adult with an advanced solid tumor such as melanoma, head and neck, liver or kidney cancer. The CDR3: CASSKRVSYGDRGPYEQYF. In nucleotides, the CDR3 is TGTGCCAGCAGCAAACGGGTTTCGTATGGGGACAGGGGGCCCTACGAGCAGTACTTC.